The clone carrying this T cell receptor beta chain showed up just once. Its antigen is unknown. This entry is derived from a study of long-term antiretroviral therapy in people with HIV. Study-level information: The 2015 recommendation for immediate ART came about a decade after the earliest samples.

CDR1 LGHNA and CDR2 YNFKEQ come from the germline V gene. V shed 3 bases and J 9 bases; nucleotides not matched to a gene: 6. This CDR3 is 13 amino acids long. Points from the study as a whole: Across all time points, the repertoire was dominated by clones that expanded before ART. HIV repertoires covered narrower CDR3 length ranges than controls did.

Samples were assayed with immunoSEQ v3.0 at survey level. Sequencing was performed with immunoSEQ multiplex PCR; in TCRdb, only in-frame clones are kept and a portion is missing. The table has around 29,000 clones, roughly 80% seen once. The receptor's source is a man in his forties or fifties with HIV. The J gene is TRBJ2-5, the V gene TRBV4-2, with 8 bases matching TRBD2. Material: unsorted PBMCs, obtained 0.3 years after starting antiretroviral therapy. CDR3 DNA: TGTGCCAGCAGCCAGGCTTCGGGGGGGTCCCAGTACTTC. Translating it yields CASSQASGGSQYF.